This T cell receptor beta chain was retrieved from a study of T-cell memory formation after mild COVID-19 (dated by TCRdb to 2020 to 2023). Notes on the research overall: TCR sequence clusters from the two donors were largely donor specific. The cohort was made up of two young adult volunteers, one female and one male, who were previously healthy. In a couple of donors, T-cell clones that expanded and contracted after mild COVID-19 were tracked by sequencing TCRalpha and TCRbeta repertoires over time. Broader findings and caveats from the paper: Contracting CD4+ clones were located mainly in the CM and EM memory subsets, whereas CD8+ clones were found to be enriched in EMRA. Only two mild cases were covered in the study, and larger cohorts including severe cases with pre-infection samples were considered necessary. Whether the second-wave clones peaking on day 37 were SARS-CoV-2 specific was not confirmed. From day 15 to 85, contracting clones showed balanced CD4/CD8 phenotypes, whereas a second wave of clones that expanded from day 15 to 37 leaned towards CD4+. Some responding clones were found in pre-infection memory, which suggests that pre-existing cross-reactive memory T cells took part in the SARS-CoV-2 response.

The instrument was an Illumina NovaSeq 6000. TCRalpha and TCRbeta cDNA libraries were built by 5'RACE with constant-segment primers, adding sample barcodes and unique molecular identifiers. Trizol reagent was used to extract RNA from every sample. Amplification of the libraries took two PCR steps, and the second step added a second sample barcode plus Illumina TruSeq adapters. Sequencing of the libraries was done on an Illumina NovaSeq, producing 2 x 150 bp paired-end reads. The source study handled its data this way. Reads were demultiplexed and collapsed into UMI-guided consensus sequences with migec v1.2.7. Using mixcr v2.1.11, UMI consensuses were aligned to TRA and TRB V and J templates and then assembled into clonotypes. A clonotype was counted as expanded or contracted only when both edgeR and NoisET called the clonotype significant, with the noise models trained on biological replicates. For edgeR calls, the cutoffs were a false discovery rate-adjusted p below 0.01 and a log2 fold-change threshold of 1. PCA with hierarchical clustering of max-normalized trajectories of the 1000 most abundant clonotypes was used as exploratory dynamics analysis. Each responding clone was given a CD4 or CD8 phenotype based on the CD4+ and CD8+ repertoires, which had been sequenced separately. The public sequencing data were trimmed at Q25 with fastp and processed into clonotypes with MiXCR by TCRdb, which kept only in-frame beta chains. Rows are unified per CDR3 protein, each entry keeping the most common DNA and genes. Here the V and J calls rest on TCRdb's processing, not on the authors' analysis. This sample has 500,000 to 600,000 distinct CDR3 sequences in its table, and 15% to 20% of those were observed once. The ten biggest clones cover about 12% of the sample.

V and J are truncated by 3 bases and 0 bases respectively, leaving an intervening sequence of 7 bases. The CDR3 contains 14 residues, cysteine and phenylalanine counted. The entry retains the CDR3 DNA only, 42 bases that are in frame from base 1. Comments on this clonotype: Its antigen is not yet known. No base quality values were provided; no much bigger clone lies one nucleotide off.

PBMCs were isolated by Ficoll-Paque density gradient centrifugation. Recombination linked TRBV12-3 or TRBV12-4 to TRBJ2-3, with no reliable assignment of the D segment. The sequenced sample was PBMCs or a T cell subset sorted from them (not recorded which). This receptor was obtained from an adult woman who had mild COVID-19 (a few samples of this study predate the infection). The sample titles of this study are shuffled in the database, so cell type and time point are left out; the donor was told from shared clones. The CDR3 in this case is CASSFSASTDTQYF. The DNA sequence is as follows: TGTGCCAGCAGTTTTTCGGCTAGCACAGATACGCAGTATTTT.